A single T cell receptor beta chain is shown here with its context. The antigen is unknown. The assay was immunoSEQ multiplex PCR, and TCRdb's table has in-frame clones only and misses some. The repertoire has roughly 140,000 clones, more than 85% of them found once; the top ten carry roughly 9%. This sample was taken from a study of cytomegalovirus exposure and HLA in healthy donors. Study-wide context: The approximately 110 validation repertoires used the same platform as the roughly 620 first-cohort repertoires, a later analysis reported.

Findings and limits, study-wide: Reports indicated that the classifier achieved high specificity and sensitivity in diagnosing cytomegalovirus status. Researchers catalogued 160 or so TCR beta chains as cytomegalovirus-associated.

There are 15 residues in the CDR3. The germline V gene encodes CDR1 SGHNT and CDR2 YYREEE (reference sequence). V lost 3 bases to trimming and J lost 7 bases; unmatched junction nucleotides: 10. This chain joins TRBV5-4 and TRBJ1-2; 9 nucleotides align to TRBD1. This TCR derives from a man aged 18 to 29 in good health and CMV-seropositive. Sequenced material: PBMCs. Here the CDR3 reads CASSSAGQGFGGYTF. CDR3 sequence (DNA): TGTGCCAGCAGCTCAGCGGGACAGGGATTCGGTGGCTACACCTTC.